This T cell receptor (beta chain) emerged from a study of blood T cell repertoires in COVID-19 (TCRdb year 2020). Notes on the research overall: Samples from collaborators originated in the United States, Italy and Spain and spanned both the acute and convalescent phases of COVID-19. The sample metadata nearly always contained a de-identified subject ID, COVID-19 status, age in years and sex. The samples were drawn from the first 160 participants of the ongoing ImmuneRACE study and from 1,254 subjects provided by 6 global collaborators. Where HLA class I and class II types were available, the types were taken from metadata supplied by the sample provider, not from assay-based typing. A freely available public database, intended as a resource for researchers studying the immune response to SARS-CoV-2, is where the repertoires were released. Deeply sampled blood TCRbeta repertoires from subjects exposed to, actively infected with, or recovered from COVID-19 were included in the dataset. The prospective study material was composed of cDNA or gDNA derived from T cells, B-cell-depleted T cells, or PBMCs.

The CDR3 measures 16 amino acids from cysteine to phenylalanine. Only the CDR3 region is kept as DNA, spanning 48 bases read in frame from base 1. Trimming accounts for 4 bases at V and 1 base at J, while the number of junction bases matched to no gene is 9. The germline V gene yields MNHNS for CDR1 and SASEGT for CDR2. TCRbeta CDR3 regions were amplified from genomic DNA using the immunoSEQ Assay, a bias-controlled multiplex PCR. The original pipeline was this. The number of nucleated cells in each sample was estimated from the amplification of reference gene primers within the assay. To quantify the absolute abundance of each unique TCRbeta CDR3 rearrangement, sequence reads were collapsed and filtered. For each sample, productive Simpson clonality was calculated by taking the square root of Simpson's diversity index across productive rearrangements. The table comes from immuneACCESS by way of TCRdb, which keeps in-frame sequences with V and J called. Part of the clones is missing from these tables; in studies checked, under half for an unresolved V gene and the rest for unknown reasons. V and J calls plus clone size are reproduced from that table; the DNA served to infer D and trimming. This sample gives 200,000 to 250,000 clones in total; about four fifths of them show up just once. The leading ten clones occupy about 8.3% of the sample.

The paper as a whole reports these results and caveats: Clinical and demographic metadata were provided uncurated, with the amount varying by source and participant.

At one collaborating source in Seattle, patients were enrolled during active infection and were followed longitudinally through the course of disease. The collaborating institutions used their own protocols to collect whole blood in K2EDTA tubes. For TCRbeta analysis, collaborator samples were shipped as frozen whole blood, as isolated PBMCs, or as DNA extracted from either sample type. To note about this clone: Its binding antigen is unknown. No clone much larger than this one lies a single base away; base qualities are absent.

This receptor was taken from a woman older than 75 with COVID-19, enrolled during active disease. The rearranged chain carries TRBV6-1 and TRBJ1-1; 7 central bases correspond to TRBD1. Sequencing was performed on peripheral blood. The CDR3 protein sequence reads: CASSGKWDSQNTEAFF. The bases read TGTGCCAGCAGTGGGAAGTGGGACAGCCAGAACACTGAAGCTTTCTTT.